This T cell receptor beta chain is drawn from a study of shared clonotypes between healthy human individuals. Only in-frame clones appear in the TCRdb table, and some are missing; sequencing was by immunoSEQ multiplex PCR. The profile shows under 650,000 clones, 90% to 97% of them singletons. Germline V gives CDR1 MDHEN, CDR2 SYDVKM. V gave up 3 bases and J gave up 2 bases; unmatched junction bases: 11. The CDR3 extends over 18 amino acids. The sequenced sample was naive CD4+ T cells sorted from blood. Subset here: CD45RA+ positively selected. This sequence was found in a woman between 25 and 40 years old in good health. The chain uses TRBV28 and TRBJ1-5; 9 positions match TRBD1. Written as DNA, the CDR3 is TGTGCCAGCAGTTTGGTCGGGACAGGGAATTTAGGCAATCAGCCCCAGCATTTT. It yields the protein CASSLVGTGNLGNQPQHF.